The 23 T cell receptor beta chains below come from one sample, sequenced in a study of T-cell reconstitution after alpha-beta-depleted transplantation in children (dated by TCRdb to between 2015 and 2016). The meaning of the sample's treatment or condition label: allogeneic hematopoietic cell transplantation with graft depleted of TCRalphabeta T cells and CD19 B cells. Libraries were built with PCR. The reads were generated on an Illumina HiSeq 2500. Molecular barcoding was employed in the preparation of TCR libraries, with unique molecular identifiers being used to normalize TCRbeta repertoire quantification. TCRdb redid the processing of the public reads, applying fastp at Q25 and MiXCR, and retained in-frame beta chains. Here each entry gathers all rows of one CDR3 protein and keeps the most common genes and DNA. Present in this sample are approximately 400,000 distinct CDR3 sequences, around 16% of which were seen just once. Clones ranked in the top ten supply approximately 28% of the sample.

The sample in question was PBMCs, mostly from graft donor cells, obtained 360 days after TCRalphabeta/CD19-depleted stem cell transplant. The receptors here all came from a boy younger than two who had a stem cell transplant for Wiskott-Aldrich syndrome, so the T cells may come from the graft donor.

This clonotype was seen only a few times. The chain employs TRBV11-2 and TRBJ2-7; 7 positions agree with TRBD2. V lost 2 bases to trimming and J lost 0 bases; unmatched junction nucleotides: 4. CDR1 and CDR2 from the germline V gene are SGHAT and FQNNGV. CDR3 size: 15 residues. CDR3 nucleotides: TGTGCCAGCAGCTTAATGCGGGAGTCCTCCTACGAGCAGTACTTC. Residues: CASSLMRESSYEQYF.

This clonotype was seen a few times. The DNA for the CDR3 is TGTGCCAGCTCCCCTATCCGGAGGGGAATTAGCACAGATACGCAGTATTTT. As protein: CASSPIRRGISTDTQYF. This chain links TRBV18 with TRBJ2-3; D might be TRBD2 (6 bases). CDR1 and CDR2 (germline): KGHSH, LQKENI. This CDR3 has 17 amino acids. V was shortened by 6 bases and J by 0 bases, with 19 bases between the two germline ends.

Many counts were recorded for this clonotype. This chain connects TRBV5-6 to TRBJ1-2; D gene ambiguous. The CDR3 is made up of 12 amino acids. The V gene lost 1 base and the J gene lost 7 bases, with 8 bases spanning the gap. Germline CDR1 and CDR2: SGHDT and YYEEEE. The CDR3 nucleotides are TGTGCCAGCAGCTTGTTAGGTTTTGGCTACACCTTC. Its translation: CASSLLGFGYTF.

This chain links TRBV5-1 with TRBJ1-2; the D gene is possibly TRBD1 (6 bases). The CDR3 is 14 residues long. Per germline, CDR1 SGHRS and CDR2 YFSETQ. V lost 2 bases to trimming and J lost 5 bases, with 13 bases between them. DNA of the CDR3: TGCGCCAGCAGCTTCACACAGGGAGGGTATGGCTACACCTTC. It encodes CASSFTQGGYGYTF.

This chain uses TRBV20-1 with TRBJ2-7, with TRBD1 identical over 8 bases. This CDR3 is 13 amino acids long. The germline CDR1 and CDR2 sequences are DFQATT and SNEGSKA (reference sequence). Trimming cost V 5 bases and J 3 bases; bases outside gene matches: 6. CDR3 DNA: TGCAGTGCTCGGACAGGGAAAGGCTACGAGCAGTACTTC. Its protein is CSARTGKGYEQYF.

This clonotype was counted between two and nine times. The chain couples TRBV12-3 or TRBV12-4 to TRBJ2-1; D is unclear. The V end lost 5 bases, the J end lost 12 bases, and 20 bases lay between the germline ends. CDR3 length: 14 amino acids. Written as DNA, the CDR3 is TGTGCCAGCAGTCCTCGCCCGAGCCTCGGACGGCAGTTCTTC. It yields the protein CASSPRPSLGRQFF.

In this sample, this clonotype turned up many times. The chain uses TRBV29-1 and TRBJ1-1, with D perhaps matching TRBD1 (5 bases). Germline V gene data show CDR1 as SQVTM and CDR2 as ANQGSEA. The CDR3 extends over 9 amino acids. Trimming removed 3 bases at V and 10 bases at J, with 6 bases between. CDR3 sequence reads: CSVDGGAFF. DNA for the CDR3: TGCAGCGTTGATGGGGGAGCTTTCTTT.

The chain links TRBV2 to TRBJ1-2; possibly TRBD1 for D (5 bases). The germline V gene encodes CDR1 SNHLY and CDR2 FYNNEI. The CDR3 runs 14 residues. Trimming pared 8 bases from V and 9 bases from J, leaving 22 bases between. The CDR3 protein is CASWGLRAPRSYTF. In DNA form, the CDR3 reads TGTGCCAGCTGGGGACTTAGGGCCCCGCGGAGCTACACCTTC.

The chain uses TRBV20-1 and TRBJ2-4; either TRBD1 or TRBD2 may supply D (7 bases each). The CDR3 totals 18 residues. CDR1 and CDR2 from the germline V gene are DFQATT and SNEGSKA (reference sequence). The CDR3 coding sequence is TGCAGCGGGATGGGGGGAGGGGGCTCGAGTGGGGCCAAAAACATTCAGTACTTC. Its translation is CSGMGGGGSSGAKNIQYF.

The chain recombines TRBV7-2 with TRBJ2-7; no definite D call. Germline CDR1 SGHTA, CDR2 FQGNSA. This CDR3 has 15 amino acids. The germline V and J ends were trimmed by 3 bases and 2 bases, with 14 bases remaining between them. CDR3 in DNA: TGTGCCAGCAGCTTTCGGAACTATCCGACCTACGAGCAGTACTTC. This translates into CASSFRNYPTYEQYF.

The J gene is TRBJ2-2, the V gene TRBV20-1; D not resolved. CDR1 DFQATT and CDR2 SNEGSKA come from the germline V gene (reference sequence). V was shortened by 6 bases and J by 4 bases, with 12 bases between the two germline ends. The CDR3 totals 13 residues. The CDR3 sequence is CSASKRVTGELFF. Written as DNA, the CDR3 is TGCAGTGCCTCCAAAAGGGTCACCGGGGAGCTGTTTTTT.

The sample holds a few counts of this clonotype. J is TRBJ2-6 and V is TRBV7-6; 7 nucleotides align to TRBD1. J lost 2 bases, V lost 5 bases, and 12 bases had no gene match. The germline V gene has CDR1 SGHVS and CDR2 FNYEAQ. The CDR3 is 18 residues long. This chain's CDR3 is CASSALGRGRTGANVLTF. The DNA of the CDR3 is TGTGCCAGCAGCGCTCTCGGCAGGGGGAGAACTGGGGCCAACGTCCTGACTTTC.

V and J are TRBV29-1 and TRBJ2-3; D perhaps matches TRBD1 (5 bases). The CDR3 is made up of 14 amino acids. Germline V gene sequence: CDR1 SQVTM, CDR2 ANQGSEA. V lost 5 bases, J lost 0 bases, and 12 bases lay in between. CDR3 amino acids: CSVLDTTSTDTQYF. DNA of the CDR3: TGCAGCGTTTTGGACACGACTAGCACAGATACGCAGTATTTT.

This clonotype was observed once. The V and J genes are TRBV19 and TRBJ2-7; D unresolved. V was clipped by 3 bases and J by 7 bases, with 10 bases between them. The CDR3 spans 12 residues. The germline V gene has CDR1 LNHDA and CDR2 SQIVND (reference sequence). CDR3 sequence: CASSIPLGEQYF. The CDR3 DNA reads TGTGCCAGTAGTATCCCGCTCGGGGAGCAGTACTTC.

The chain uses TRBV4-2 and TRBJ2-3; 9 bases line up with TRBD2. The CDR3 loop spans 16 amino acids. Germline CDR1 LGHNA, CDR2 YNFKEQ. Trimming cost V 1 base and J 3 bases; bases outside gene matches: 5. CDR3 coding DNA: TGTGCCAGCAGCCAAGTGGGGCTAGCGGGAACAGATACGCAGTATTTT. Amino acids: CASSQVGLAGTDTQYF.

This clonotype has more than one count but fewer than ten. The chain carries TRBV12-3 or TRBV12-4 and TRBJ2-7, with D tentatively TRBD1 (5 bases). The germline V and J ends were trimmed by 7 bases and 3 bases, with 22 bases remaining between them. The CDR3 extends over 16 amino acids. CDR3 DNA: TGTGCCAGCAAGTTTAGTGGATTGACAGTGGTCTACGAGCAGTACTTC. This gives the protein CASKFSGLTVVYEQYF.

In its sample, this clonotype was seen a few times. The V and J genes are TRBV5-1 and TRBJ1-6; D ambiguous. The CDR3 spans 19 residues. V lost 3 bases and J lost 4, with 23 bases in between. In germline, CDR1 is SGHRS, CDR2 YFSETQ. CDR3 nucleotides: TGCGCCAGCAGCTGGCGGACCGCGGGCCAAACTGGATATAATTCACCCCTCCACTTT. Its protein product is CASSWRTAGQTGYNSPLHF.

This clonotype was counted at least ten times. This chain uses TRBV5-1 with TRBJ2-2; maybe TRBD2 (6 bases). V was trimmed by 0 bases and J by 3 bases, leaving 12 bases between them. Looked up from germline, CDR1 is SGHRS and CDR2 is YFSETQ. This CDR3 has 16 residues. This CDR3 is CASSLAGLRYTGELFF. The CDR3 coding sequence is TGCGCCAGCAGCTTGGCGGGACTGCGTTACACCGGGGAGCTGTTTTTT.

This chain links TRBV5-1 with TRBJ2-1, with D possibly matching TRBD1 (5 bases). The V end was cut by 0 bases, the J end by 3 bases, with 10 bases between. The germline V gene encodes CDR1 SGHRS and CDR2 YFSETQ. The CDR3 consists of 15 residues. The CDR3 DNA reads TGCGCCAGCAGCTTGGGGCAGGGATACTACAATGAGCAGTTCTTC. It yields the protein CASSLGQGYYNEQFF.

In this sample, this clonotype turned up a few times. The V call is TRBV28, the J call TRBJ2-2; D tentatively fits TRBD1 or TRBD2 (5 bases each). Germline values: CDR1 MDHEN, CDR2 SYDVKM. The CDR3 length is 14 residues. Trimming took 7 bases from V and 6 from J, leaving 15 bases between them. The CDR3 reads CASTPWGSPGELFF. CDR3 DNA: TGTGCCAGCACTCCTTGGGGGTCCCCCGGGGAGCTGTTTTTT.

This clonotype was counted a few times. The rearrangement uses TRBV6-1 and TRBJ2-5; 7 positions match TRBD1. Germline assignment: CDR1 MNHNS and CDR2 SASEGT. The CDR3 loop spans 17 amino acids. With V trimmed by 0 bases and J by 1 base, 8 bases remained unmatched. The CDR3 nucleotides read TGTGCCAGCAGTGAAGCATTAGGGGGCAGGGGCCAAGAGACCCAGTACTTC. This gives the protein CASSEALGGRGQETQYF.

The J gene is TRBJ1-6, the V gene TRBV6-5; the D gene is possibly TRBD1 (6 bases). The CDR3 is made up of 14 amino acids. The germline V and J ends were trimmed by 5 bases and 7 bases, with 12 bases remaining between them. CDR1 and CDR2 (germline): MNHEY, SVGAGI. CDR3 DNA: TGTGCCAGCAGTCCGGGGACATTAAATTCACCCCTCCACTTT. The encoded protein is CASSPGTLNSPLHF.

This clonotype has more than one count but fewer than ten. The chain recombines TRBV10-3 with TRBJ2-7; 14 nucleotides line up with TRBD2. With 10 bases clipped from V and 0 bases from J, the junction kept 8 bases outside the gene matches. This CDR3 has 16 residues. Germline loops: CDR1 ENHRY, CDR2 SYGVKD. CDR3: CATYGLAGGRSYEQYF. In nucleotides, the CDR3 is TGTGCCACCTACGGACTAGCGGGAGGTCGCTCCTACGAGCAGTACTTC.